This T cell receptor beta chain originates from a study of T cell responses to AZD1222 COVID-19 vaccine. This clone was observed once. The method was immunoSEQ multiplex PCR; TCRdb's version includes in-frame clones alone and lacks a portion of them. The sample yields approximately 180,000 clones, 88% seen once. V dropped 5 bases and J dropped 7 bases, with 12 bases sitting between them. The germline V gene has CDR1 SGHTA and CDR2 FQGNSA. The CDR3 runs to 12 residues. The V and J genes are TRBV7-2 and TRBJ2-7; D unresolved. This specimen was peripheral blood, taken 28 days after the second AZD1222 dose. The receptor was isolated from an adult who received the AZD1222 COVID-19 vaccine. CDR3 sequence (DNA): TGTGCCAGCAGCAATACGGCATGGGAGCAGTACTTC. This encodes CASSNTAWEQYF.